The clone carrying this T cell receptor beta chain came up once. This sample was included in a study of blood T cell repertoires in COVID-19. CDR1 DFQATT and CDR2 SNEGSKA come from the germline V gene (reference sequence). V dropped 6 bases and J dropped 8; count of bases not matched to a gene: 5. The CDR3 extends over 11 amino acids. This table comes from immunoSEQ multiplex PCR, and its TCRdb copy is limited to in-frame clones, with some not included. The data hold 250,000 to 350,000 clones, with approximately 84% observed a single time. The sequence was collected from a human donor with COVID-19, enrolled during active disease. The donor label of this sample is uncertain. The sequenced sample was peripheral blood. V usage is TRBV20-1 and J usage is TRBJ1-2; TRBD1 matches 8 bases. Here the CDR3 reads CSALTGEGYTF. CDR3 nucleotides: TGCAGTGCCTTGACAGGGGAAGGCTACACCTTC.